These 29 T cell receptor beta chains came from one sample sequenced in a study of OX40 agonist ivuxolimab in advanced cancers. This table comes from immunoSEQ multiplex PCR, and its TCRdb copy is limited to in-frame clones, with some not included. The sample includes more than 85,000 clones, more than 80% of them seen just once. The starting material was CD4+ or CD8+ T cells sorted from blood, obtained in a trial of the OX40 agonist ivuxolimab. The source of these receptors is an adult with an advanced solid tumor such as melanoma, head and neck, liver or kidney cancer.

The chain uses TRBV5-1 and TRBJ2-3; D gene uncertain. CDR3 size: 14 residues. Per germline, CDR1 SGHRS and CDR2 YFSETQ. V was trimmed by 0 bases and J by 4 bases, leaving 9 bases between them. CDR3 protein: CASSLGKTSDTQYF. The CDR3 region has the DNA TGCGCCAGCAGCTTGGGAAAGACGTCAGATACGCAGTATTTT.

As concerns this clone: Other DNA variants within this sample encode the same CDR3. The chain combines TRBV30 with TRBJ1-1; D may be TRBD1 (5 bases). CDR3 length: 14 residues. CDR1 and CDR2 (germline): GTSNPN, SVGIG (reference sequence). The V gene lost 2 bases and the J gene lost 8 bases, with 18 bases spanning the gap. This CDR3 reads CAWSRGSGKREAFF. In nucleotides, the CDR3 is TGTGCCTGGAGTCGCGGGTCAGGGAAGAGAGAAGCTTTCTTT.

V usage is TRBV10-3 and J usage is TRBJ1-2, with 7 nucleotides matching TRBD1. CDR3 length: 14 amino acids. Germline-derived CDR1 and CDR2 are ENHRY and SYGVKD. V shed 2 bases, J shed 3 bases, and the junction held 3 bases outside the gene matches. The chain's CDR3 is CAISEQGVDYGYTF. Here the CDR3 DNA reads TGTGCCATCAGTGAGCAGGGGGTTGACTATGGCTACACCTTC.

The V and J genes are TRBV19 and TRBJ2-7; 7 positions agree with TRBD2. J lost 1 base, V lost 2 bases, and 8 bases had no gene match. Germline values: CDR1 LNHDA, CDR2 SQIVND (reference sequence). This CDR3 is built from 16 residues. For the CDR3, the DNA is TGTGCCAGTAGTATAAGAAGAGGCGGGAGTTCCTACGAGCAGTACTTC. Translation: CASSIRRGGSSYEQYF.

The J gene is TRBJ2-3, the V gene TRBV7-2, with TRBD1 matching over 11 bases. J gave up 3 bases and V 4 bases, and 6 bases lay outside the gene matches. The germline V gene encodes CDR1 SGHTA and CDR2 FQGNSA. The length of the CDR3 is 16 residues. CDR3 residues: CASSSPDRGPTDTQYF. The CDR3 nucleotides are TGTGCCAGCAGCTCTCCGGACAGGGGGCCGACAGATACGCAGTATTTT.

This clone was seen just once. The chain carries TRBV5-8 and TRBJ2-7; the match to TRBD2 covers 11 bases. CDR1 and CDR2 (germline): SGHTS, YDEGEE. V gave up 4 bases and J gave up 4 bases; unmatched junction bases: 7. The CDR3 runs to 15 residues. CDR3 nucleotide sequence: TGTGCCAGCAGCGTGACCTTAGCGGGAGGGTACGAGCAGTACTTC. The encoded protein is CASSVTLAGGYEQYF. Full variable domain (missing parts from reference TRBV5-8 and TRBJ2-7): EAGVTQSPTHLIKTRGQQATLRCSPISGHTSVYWYQQALGLGLQFLLWYDEGEERNRGNFPPRFSGRQFPNYSSELNVNALELEDSALYLCASSVTLAGGYEQYFGPGTRLTVT.

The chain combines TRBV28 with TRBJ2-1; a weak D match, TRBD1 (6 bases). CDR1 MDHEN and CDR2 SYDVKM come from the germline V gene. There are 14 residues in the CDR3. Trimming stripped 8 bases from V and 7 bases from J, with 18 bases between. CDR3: CASLTGWGLNEQFF. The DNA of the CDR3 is TGTGCCAGCCTGACCGGCTGGGGGCTTAATGAGCAGTTCTTC.

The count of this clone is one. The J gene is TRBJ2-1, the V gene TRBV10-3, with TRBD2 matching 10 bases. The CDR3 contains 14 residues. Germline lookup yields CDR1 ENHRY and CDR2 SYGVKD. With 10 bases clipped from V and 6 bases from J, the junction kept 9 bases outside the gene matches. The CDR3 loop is CATHTSSGSNEQFF. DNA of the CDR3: TGTGCCACGCACACTTCTAGCGGGAGCAATGAGCAGTTCTTC.

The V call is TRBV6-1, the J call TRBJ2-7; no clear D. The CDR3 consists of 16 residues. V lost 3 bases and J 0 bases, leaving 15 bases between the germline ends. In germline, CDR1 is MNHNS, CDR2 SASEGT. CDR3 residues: CASSDFGLTYSYEQYF. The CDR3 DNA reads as TGTGCCAGCAGTGACTTCGGGCTTACCTACTCCTACGAGCAGTACTTC.

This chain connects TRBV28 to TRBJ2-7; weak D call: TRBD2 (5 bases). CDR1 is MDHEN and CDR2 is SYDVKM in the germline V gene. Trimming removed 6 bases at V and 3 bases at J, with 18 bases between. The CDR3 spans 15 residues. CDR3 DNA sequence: TGTGCCAGCAGCTCGCCGGGGAATGGGGACTACGAGCAGTACTTC. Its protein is CASSSPGNGDYEQYF.

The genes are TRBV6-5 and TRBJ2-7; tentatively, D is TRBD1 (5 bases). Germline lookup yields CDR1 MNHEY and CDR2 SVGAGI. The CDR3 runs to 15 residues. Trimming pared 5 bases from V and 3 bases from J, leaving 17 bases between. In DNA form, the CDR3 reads TGTGCCAGCAGTCCCCGACAGCTTAAGTACTACGAGCAGTACTTC. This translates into CASSPRQLKYYEQYF.

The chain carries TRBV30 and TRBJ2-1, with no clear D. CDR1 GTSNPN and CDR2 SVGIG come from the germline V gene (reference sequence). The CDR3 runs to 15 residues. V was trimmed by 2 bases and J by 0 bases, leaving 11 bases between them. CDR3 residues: CAWSKSSSSYNEQFF. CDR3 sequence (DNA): TGTGCCTGGAGTAAGTCGTCAAGCTCCTACAATGAGCAGTTCTTC.

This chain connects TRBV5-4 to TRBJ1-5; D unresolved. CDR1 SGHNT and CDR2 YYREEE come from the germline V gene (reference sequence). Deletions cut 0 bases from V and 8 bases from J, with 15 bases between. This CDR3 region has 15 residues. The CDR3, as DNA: TGTGCCAGCAGCTTGGCCAGGTCTCAGAGAAAGCCCCAGCATTTT. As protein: CASSLARSQRKPQHF. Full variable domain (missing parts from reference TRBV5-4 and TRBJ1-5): ETGVTQSPTHLIKTRGQQVTLRCSSQSGHNTVSWYQQALGQGPQFIFQYYREEENGRGNFPPRFSGLQFPNYSSELNVNALELDDSALYLCASSLARSQRKPQHFGDGTRLSIL.

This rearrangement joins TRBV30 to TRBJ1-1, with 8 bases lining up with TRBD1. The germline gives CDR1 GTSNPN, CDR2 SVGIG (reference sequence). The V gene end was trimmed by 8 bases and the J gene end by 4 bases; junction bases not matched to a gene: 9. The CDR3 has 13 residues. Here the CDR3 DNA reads TGTGCCGGACAGGGAACCCCGAGCACTGAAGCTTTCTTT. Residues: CAGQGTPSTEAFF.

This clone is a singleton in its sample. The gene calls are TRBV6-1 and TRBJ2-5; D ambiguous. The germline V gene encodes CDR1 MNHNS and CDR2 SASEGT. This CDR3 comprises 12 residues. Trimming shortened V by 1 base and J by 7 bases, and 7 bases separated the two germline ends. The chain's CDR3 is CASSEGGWTQYF. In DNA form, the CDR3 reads TGTGCCAGCAGTGAAGGAGGTTGGACCCAGTACTTC.

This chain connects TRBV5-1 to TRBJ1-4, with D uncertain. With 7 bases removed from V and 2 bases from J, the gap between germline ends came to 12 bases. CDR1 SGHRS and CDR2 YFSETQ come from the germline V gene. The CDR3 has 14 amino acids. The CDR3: CASSEGGTNEKLFF. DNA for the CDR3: TGCGCCAGCTCGGAGGGAGGCACTAATGAAAAACTGTTTTTT.

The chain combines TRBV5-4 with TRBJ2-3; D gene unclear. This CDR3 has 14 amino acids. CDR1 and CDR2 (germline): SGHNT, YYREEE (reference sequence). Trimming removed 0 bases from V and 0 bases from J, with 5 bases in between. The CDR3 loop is CASSLGGSTDTQYF. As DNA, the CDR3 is TGTGCCAGCAGCTTGGGTGGGAGCACAGATACGCAGTATTTT. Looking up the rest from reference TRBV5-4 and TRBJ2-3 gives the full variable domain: ETGVTQSPTHLIKTRGQQVTLRCSSQSGHNTVSWYQQALGQGPQFIFQYYREEENGRGNFPPRFSGLQFPNYSSELNVNALELDDSALYLCASSLGGSTDTQYFGPGTRLTVL.

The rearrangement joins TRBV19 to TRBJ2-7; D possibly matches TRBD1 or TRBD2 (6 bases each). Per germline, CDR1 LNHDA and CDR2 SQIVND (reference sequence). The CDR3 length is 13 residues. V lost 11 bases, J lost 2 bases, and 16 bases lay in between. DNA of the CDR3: TGTGCCCGAGGGGGGAGTCCAACCTACGAGCAGTACTTC. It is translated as CARGGSPTYEQYF.

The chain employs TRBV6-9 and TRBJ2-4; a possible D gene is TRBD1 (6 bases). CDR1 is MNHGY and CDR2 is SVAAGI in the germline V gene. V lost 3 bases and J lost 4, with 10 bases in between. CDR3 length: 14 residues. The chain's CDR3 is CASSYVRGKNIQYF. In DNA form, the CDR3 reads TGTGCCAGCAGTTACGTGAGGGGGAAAAACATTCAGTACTTC.

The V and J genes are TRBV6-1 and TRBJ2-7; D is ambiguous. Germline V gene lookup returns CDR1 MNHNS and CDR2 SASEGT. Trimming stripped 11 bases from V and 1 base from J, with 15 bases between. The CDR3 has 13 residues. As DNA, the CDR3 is TGTGCCCTCCGGCAGACCAATTCCTACGAGCAGTACTTC. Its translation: CALRQTNSYEQYF.

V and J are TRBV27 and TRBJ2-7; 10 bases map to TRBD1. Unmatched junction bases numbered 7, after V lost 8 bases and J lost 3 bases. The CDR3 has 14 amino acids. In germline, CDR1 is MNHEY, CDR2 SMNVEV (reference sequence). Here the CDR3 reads CASARTGGYYEQYF. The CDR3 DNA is TGTGCCAGCGCTCGGACAGGGGGATACTACGAGCAGTACTTC.

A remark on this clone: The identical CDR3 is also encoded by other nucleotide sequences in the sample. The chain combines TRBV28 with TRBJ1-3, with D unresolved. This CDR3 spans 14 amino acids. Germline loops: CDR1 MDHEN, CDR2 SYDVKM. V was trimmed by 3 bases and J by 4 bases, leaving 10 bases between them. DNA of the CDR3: TGTGCCAGCAGTTTCTTGGTCTCGGGAAACACCATATATTTT. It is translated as CASSFLVSGNTIYF.

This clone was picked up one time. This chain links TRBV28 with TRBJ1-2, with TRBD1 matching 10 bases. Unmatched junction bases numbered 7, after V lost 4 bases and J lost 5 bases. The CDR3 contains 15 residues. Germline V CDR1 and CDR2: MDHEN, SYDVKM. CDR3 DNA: TGTGCCAGCAGTTACCCCGGGGGACAGGGGTATGGCTACACCTTC. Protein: CASSYPGGQGYGYTF.

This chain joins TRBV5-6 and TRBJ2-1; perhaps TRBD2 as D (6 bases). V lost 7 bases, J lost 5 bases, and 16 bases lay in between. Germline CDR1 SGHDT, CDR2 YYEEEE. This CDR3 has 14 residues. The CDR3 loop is CASQTRPENNEQFF. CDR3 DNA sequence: TGTGCCAGCCAGACTAGGCCCGAGAACAATGAGCAGTTCTTC.

The CDR3 region has the DNA TGCAGCGTTTTGGTTAACACTGAAGCTTTCTTT. Protein: CSVLVNTEAFF. The chain is built from TRBV29-1 and TRBJ1-1; D not certain. The CDR3 has 11 residues. CDR1 SQVTM and CDR2 ANQGSEA come from the germline V gene. V was cut by 5 bases and J by 2 bases, with 6 bases left in between.

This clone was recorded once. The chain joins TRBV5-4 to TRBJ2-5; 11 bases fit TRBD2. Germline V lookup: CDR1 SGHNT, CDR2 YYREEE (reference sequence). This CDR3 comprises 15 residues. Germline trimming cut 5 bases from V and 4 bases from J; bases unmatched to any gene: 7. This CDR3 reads CASSTALAGGETQYF. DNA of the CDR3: TGTGCCAGCAGTACGGCCCTAGCGGGAGGAGAGACCCAGTACTTC.

The CDR3, as DNA: TGTGCCAGCAGCTTGGCCAGCCACACTGAAGCTTTCTTT. Amino acid sequence: CASSLASHTEAFF. The genes are TRBV5-4 and TRBJ1-1; D remains unclear. Trimming cost V 0 bases and J 3 bases, with 6 bases left between them. The V gene's germline CDR1 is SGHNT and CDR2 YYREEE (reference sequence). CDR3 size: 13 residues.

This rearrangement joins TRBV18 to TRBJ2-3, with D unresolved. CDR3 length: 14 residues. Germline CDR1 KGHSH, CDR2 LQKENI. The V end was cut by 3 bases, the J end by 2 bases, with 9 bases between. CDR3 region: CASSPLVTTDTQYF. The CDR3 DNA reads TGTGCCAGCTCACCTTTGGTGACCACAGATACGCAGTATTTT.

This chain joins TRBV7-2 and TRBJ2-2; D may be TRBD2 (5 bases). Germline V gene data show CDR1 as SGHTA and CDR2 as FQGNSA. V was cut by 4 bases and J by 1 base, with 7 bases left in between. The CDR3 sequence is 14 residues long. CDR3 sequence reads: CASSSGLNTGELFF. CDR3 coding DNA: TGTGCCAGCAGCTCCGGACTGAACACCGGGGAGCTGTTTTTT.